Below, 24 T cell receptor beta chains from the same sample are listed, as sequenced in a study of shared clonotypes between healthy human individuals. TCRdb keeps only in-frame clones here, not all; method: immunoSEQ multiplex PCR. This table has about 490,000 clones, 81% appearing once. Sequenced input: PBMCs. The receptors were sampled from a woman in her thirties or forties in good health. Some clones in this sample may be carry-over from other donors' samples.

In its sample, this clone was seen a few times. This chain links TRBV28 with TRBJ2-5, with D possibly matching TRBD2 (7 bases). CDR3 length: 15 amino acids. Trimming took off 3 bases at V and 2 bases at J, with 13 bases between the two ends. The germline V gene encodes CDR1 MDHEN and CDR2 SYDVKM. Here the CDR3 DNA reads TGTGCCAGCAGTTTCATCAGGGGAGGGCAAGAGACCCAGTACTTC. This encodes CASSFIRGGQETQYF.

With respect to this clone: This likely traces to a read error, being one base from a far larger clone. The CDR3 end shows no conserved phenylalanine or tryptophan, and so a read error is likely. Within the sample, other DNA sequences also encode this same CDR3. V usage is TRBV7-9 and J usage is TRBJ2-7, with 9 positions matching TRBD1. The CDR3 has 13 residues. V trimming: 5 bases; J trimming: 7 bases; junction bases outside the gene matches: 6. Germline V lookup: CDR1 SEHNR, CDR2 FQNEAQ (reference sequence). The CDR3 protein is CASSPGTGREQYL. In DNA form, the CDR3 reads TGTGCCAGCAGCCCCGGGACAGGGAGAGAGCAGTACCTC.

A single count supports this clone. The V gene is TRBV29-1, the J gene TRBJ2-1, with 11 bases lining up with TRBD1. CDR1 SQVTM and CDR2 ANQGSEA come from the germline V gene. V trimming: 7 bases; J trimming: 8 bases; junction bases outside the gene matches: 4. This CDR3 has 12 residues. The CDR3 loop is CSGGQGAYEQFF. DNA for the CDR3: TGCAGCGGTGGACAGGGGGCCTATGAGCAGTTCTTC.

The CDR3 sequence: CATSRDRTGAYGYTF. In DNA, the CDR3 is TGTGCCACCAGCAGAGATAGAACAGGGGCCTATGGCTACACCTTC. The gene calls are TRBV15 and TRBJ1-2, with 7 positions matching TRBD1. CDR1 is LNHNV and CDR2 is YYDKDF in the germline V gene (reference sequence). The CDR3 loop spans 15 amino acids. V lost 0 bases to trimming and J lost 4 bases; unmatched junction nucleotides: 5.

The V call is TRBV5-8, the J call TRBJ1-2; D is ambiguous. Trimming took 1 base from V and 4 from J, leaving 11 bases between them. Germline V gene sequence: CDR1 SGHTS, CDR2 YDEGEE. The CDR3 extends over 14 amino acids. This chain's CDR3 is CASSLSEYFYGYTF. The CDR3 DNA reads TGTGCCAGCAGCTTGTCGGAATACTTCTATGGCTACACCTTC.

The chain is built from TRBV5-6 and TRBJ2-7; D remains unclear. Germline CDR1 SGHDT, CDR2 YYEEEE. The CDR3 length is 12 residues. V lost 2 bases, J lost 6 bases, and 9 bases lay in between. For the CDR3, the DNA is TGTGCCAGCAGCTTCCCACCTAGCGAGCAGTACTTC. This gives the protein CASSFPPSEQYF.

In its sample, this clone was seen a few times. The chain is built from TRBV7-3 and TRBJ2-1; perhaps TRBD1 as D (7 bases). CDR1 is SGHTA, CDR2 FQGTGA, per germline. This CDR3 contains 14 residues. V lost 5 bases, J lost 8 bases, and 16 bases lay in between. CDR3 in DNA: TGTGCCAGCAGCCGTGGGTCAGGGGGGTATGAGCAGTTCTTC. Encoded protein: CASSRGSGGYEQFF. Full variable domain (outside the CDR3, taken from reference TRBV7-3 and TRBJ2-1): GAGVSQTPSNKVTEKGKYVELRCDPISGHTALYWYRQSLGQGPEFLIYFQGTGAADDSGLPNDRFFAVRPEGSVSTLKIQRTERGDSAVYLCASSRGSGGYEQFFGPGTRLTVL.

This CDR3 is CASSHTDNYGYTF. The DNA for the CDR3 is TGTGCCAGCAGCCACACGGACAACTATGGCTACACCTTC. The rearrangement joins TRBV7-9 to TRBJ1-2, with D unclear. V lost 5 bases and J lost 2, with 9 bases in between. This CDR3 has 13 amino acids. Germline CDR1 SEHNR, CDR2 FQNEAQ (reference sequence).

Note on this clone: A far larger clone is one base from this, pointing to a likely read error. CDR3 DNA: TGCGCCAGCATGTCGGACTCCTACGAGCAGTACTTC. This translates into CASMSDSYEQYF. V gene TRBV5-1 combines with J gene TRBJ2-7, with unresolved D. The ends were cut back, 6 bases at V and 0 bases at J, with 7 bases in the middle. The germline CDR1 and CDR2 sequences are SGHRS and YFSETQ. The CDR3 has 12 residues.

This clone was detected once. The chain has TRBV7-2 and TRBJ2-2; D might be TRBD2 (5 bases). This CDR3 contains 16 residues. In germline, CDR1 is SGHTA, CDR2 FQGNSA. The germline V and J ends were trimmed by 2 bases and 0 bases, with 10 bases remaining between them. CDR3 protein: CASSLRSGTNTGELFF. CDR3 coding DNA: TGTGCCAGCAGCTTAAGGAGCGGAACGAACACCGGGGAGCTGTTTTTT. Full variable domain (outside the CDR3, taken from reference TRBV7-2 and TRBJ2-2): GAGVSQSPSNKVTEKGKDVELRCDPISGHTALYWYRQSLGQGLEFLIYFQGNSAPDKSGLPSDRFSAERTGGSVSTLTIQRTQQEDSAVYLCASSLRSGTNTGELFFGEGSRLTVL.

This sequence joins TRBV30 and TRBJ1-1; D gene unclear. Germline values: CDR1 GTSNPN, CDR2 SVGIG (reference sequence). CDR3 size: 11 residues. V was clipped by 3 bases and J by 6 bases, with 8 bases between them. Here the CDR3 reads CAWRVGAEAFF. As DNA, the CDR3 is TGTGCCTGGAGGGTTGGGGCTGAAGCTTTCTTT.

To note about this clone: A much larger clone lies one base from this, so it may be a read error. The rearrangement links TRBV7-9 to TRBJ2-7; TRBD2 aligns across 15 bases. CDR3 length equals 16 residues. The V and J ends lost 5 bases and 10 bases, in that order; junction bases with no gene match: 12. Per the germline V gene, CDR1 is SEHNR and CDR2 is FQNEAQ (reference sequence). CDR3 nucleotides: TGTGCCAGCAGCCGATCGGGACTAGCGGGAGGATCCGATCAGTACTTC. Encoded protein: CASSRSGLAGGSDQYF.

The chain links TRBV15 to TRBJ2-1; TRBD2 matches at 8 bases. V gave up 0 bases and J gave up 6 bases; unmatched junction bases: 10. The CDR3 is 17 residues long. The V gene's germline CDR1 is LNHNV and CDR2 YYDKDF (reference sequence). CDR3 sequence reads: CATSRDLGTGGGNEQFF. The CDR3 DNA follows: TGTGCCACCAGCAGAGATCTTGGGACGGGAGGGGGCAATGAGCAGTTCTTC.

The chain combines TRBV18 with TRBJ2-7; 8 positions agree with TRBD2. Germline CDR1 is KGHSH and CDR2 is LQKENI. Trimming at V came to 4 bases and at J to 2 bases, leaving 7 bases not matched to a gene. This CDR3 comprises 15 residues. CDR3 loop: CASSQPGLDTYEQYF. The DNA of the CDR3 is TGTGCCAGCTCACAGCCGGGACTAGACACCTACGAGCAGTACTTC.

A remark on this clone: Different DNA sequences within this sample yield the same CDR3. The V and J genes are TRBV7-2 and TRBJ2-7; D remains unclear. The ends were cut back, 3 bases at V and 2 bases at J, with 8 bases in the middle. Per the germline V gene, CDR1 is SGHTA and CDR2 is FQGNSA. The CDR3 has 13 amino acids. CDR3 coding DNA: TGTGCCAGCAGCTTGGCGCAGACCTACGAGCAGTACTTC. Amino acid sequence: CASSLAQTYEQYF.

Details on this clone: A read error likely explains this, since a far larger clone differs by one base. The chain is built from TRBV7-2 and TRBJ2-7, with TRBD2 matching 10 bases. The CDR3 is 15 amino acids. Germline loops: CDR1 SGHTA, CDR2 FQGNSA. CDR3 nucleotides: TGTGCCAGCAGCCTCCGACTAGCGGGTCCCTACAAGCAGTACTTC. Its translation: CASSLRLAGPYKQYF. The full variable domain, its missing parts supplied by reference TRBV7-2 and TRBJ2-7, is GAGVSQSPSNKVTEKGKDVELRCDPISGHTALYWYRQSLGQGLEFLIYFQGNSAPDKSGLPSDRFSAERTGGSVSTLTIQRTQQEDSAVYLCASSLRLAGPYKQYFGPGTRLTVT.

V gene TRBV29-1 combines with J gene TRBJ2-3, with D perhaps TRBD1 (5 bases). The CDR3 length is 20 residues. CDR1 and CDR2 (germline): SQVTM, ANQGSEA. The germline V and J ends were trimmed by 1 base and 0 bases, with 26 bases remaining between them. The CDR3 spells CSVEVARRRVKRISTDTQYF. DNA of the CDR3: TGCAGCGTTGAAGTTGCTCGGCGCAGGGTAAAGAGGATAAGCACAGATACGCAGTATTTT.

This chain joins TRBV2 and TRBJ2-1; D ambiguous. V lost 8 bases and J 5 bases, leaving 10 bases between the germline ends. Germline values: CDR1 SNHLY, CDR2 FYNNEI. The CDR3 spans 12 residues. CDR3 in amino acids: CASPGENNEQFF. CDR3 bases: TGTGCCAGCCCCGGCGAGAACAATGAGCAGTTCTTC.

The chain recombines TRBV15 with TRBJ1-2, with D maybe TRBD1 (5 bases). V was trimmed by 1 base and J by 5 bases, leaving 11 bases between them. The CDR3 runs to 14 residues. Germline V lookup: CDR1 LNHNV, CDR2 YYDKDF (reference sequence). CDR3 sequence: CATSRGWGGYGYTF. The DNA for the CDR3 is TGTGCCACCAGCAGAGGTTGGGGGGGTTATGGCTACACCTTC.

CDR3 DNA sequence: TGCGCCAGCAGCTTGCAATCTTCGGATGAGCAGTTCTTC. This sequence encodes CASSLQSSDEQFF. The V gene is TRBV5-1, the J gene TRBJ2-1, with unresolved D. The CDR3 is made up of 13 amino acids. The germline CDR1 and CDR2 sequences are SGHRS and YFSETQ. Trimming took 1 base from V and 8 from J, leaving 10 bases between them.

The J gene is TRBJ2-1, the V gene TRBV28; TRBD2 might be the D (5 bases). Germline CDR1 is MDHEN and CDR2 is SYDVKM. This CDR3 contains 15 residues. V gave up 6 bases and J gave up 6 bases, with 18 bases separating them. CDR3 DNA: TGTGCCAGCAGGACACCCGGGCTAGCTTTCAATGAGCAGTTCTTC. It codes for CASRTPGLAFNEQFF.

About this clone itself: A single base is all that separates this from a far larger clone, so a read error is likely. The V and J genes are TRBV30 and TRBJ1-1; D remains unclear. The CDR3 totals 15 residues. CDR1 is GTSNPN and CDR2 is SVGIG in the germline V gene (reference sequence). CDR3 in amino acids: CAWGVIGRQNTEAFF. CDR3 in DNA: TGTGCCTGGGGTGTAATAGGACGGCAGAACACTGAAGCTTTCTTT.

Details on this clone: A far larger clone is only one base removed, so a read error is likely. This chain joins TRBV30 and TRBJ1-1, with D perhaps TRBD1 (5 bases). Germline assignment: CDR1 GTSNPN and CDR2 SVGIG (reference sequence). The length of the CDR3 is 14 residues. The chain's CDR3 is CAWSQDGGSTKAFF. The CDR3 coding sequence is TGTGCCTGGAGTCAGGACGGGGGGTCCACTAAAGCTTTCTTT.

The V gene is TRBV19, the J gene TRBJ2-1, with 9 bases matching TRBD2. Germline values: CDR1 LNHDA, CDR2 SQIVND (reference sequence). This CDR3 comprises 16 residues. V was clipped by 3 bases and J by 6 bases; unmatched bases: 9. Here the CDR3 DNA reads TGTGCCAGTAGTATGACAGGCGGGAGGGCCCGCAATGAGCAGTTCTTC. Protein product: CASSMTGGRARNEQFF. The full variable domain, its missing parts supplied by reference TRBV19 and TRBJ2-1, is DGGITQSPKYLFRKEGQNVTLSCEQNLNHDAMYWYRQDPGQGLRLIYYSQIVNDFQKGDIAEGYSVSREKKESFPLTVTSAQKNPTAFYLCASSMTGGRARNEQFFGPGTRLTVL.